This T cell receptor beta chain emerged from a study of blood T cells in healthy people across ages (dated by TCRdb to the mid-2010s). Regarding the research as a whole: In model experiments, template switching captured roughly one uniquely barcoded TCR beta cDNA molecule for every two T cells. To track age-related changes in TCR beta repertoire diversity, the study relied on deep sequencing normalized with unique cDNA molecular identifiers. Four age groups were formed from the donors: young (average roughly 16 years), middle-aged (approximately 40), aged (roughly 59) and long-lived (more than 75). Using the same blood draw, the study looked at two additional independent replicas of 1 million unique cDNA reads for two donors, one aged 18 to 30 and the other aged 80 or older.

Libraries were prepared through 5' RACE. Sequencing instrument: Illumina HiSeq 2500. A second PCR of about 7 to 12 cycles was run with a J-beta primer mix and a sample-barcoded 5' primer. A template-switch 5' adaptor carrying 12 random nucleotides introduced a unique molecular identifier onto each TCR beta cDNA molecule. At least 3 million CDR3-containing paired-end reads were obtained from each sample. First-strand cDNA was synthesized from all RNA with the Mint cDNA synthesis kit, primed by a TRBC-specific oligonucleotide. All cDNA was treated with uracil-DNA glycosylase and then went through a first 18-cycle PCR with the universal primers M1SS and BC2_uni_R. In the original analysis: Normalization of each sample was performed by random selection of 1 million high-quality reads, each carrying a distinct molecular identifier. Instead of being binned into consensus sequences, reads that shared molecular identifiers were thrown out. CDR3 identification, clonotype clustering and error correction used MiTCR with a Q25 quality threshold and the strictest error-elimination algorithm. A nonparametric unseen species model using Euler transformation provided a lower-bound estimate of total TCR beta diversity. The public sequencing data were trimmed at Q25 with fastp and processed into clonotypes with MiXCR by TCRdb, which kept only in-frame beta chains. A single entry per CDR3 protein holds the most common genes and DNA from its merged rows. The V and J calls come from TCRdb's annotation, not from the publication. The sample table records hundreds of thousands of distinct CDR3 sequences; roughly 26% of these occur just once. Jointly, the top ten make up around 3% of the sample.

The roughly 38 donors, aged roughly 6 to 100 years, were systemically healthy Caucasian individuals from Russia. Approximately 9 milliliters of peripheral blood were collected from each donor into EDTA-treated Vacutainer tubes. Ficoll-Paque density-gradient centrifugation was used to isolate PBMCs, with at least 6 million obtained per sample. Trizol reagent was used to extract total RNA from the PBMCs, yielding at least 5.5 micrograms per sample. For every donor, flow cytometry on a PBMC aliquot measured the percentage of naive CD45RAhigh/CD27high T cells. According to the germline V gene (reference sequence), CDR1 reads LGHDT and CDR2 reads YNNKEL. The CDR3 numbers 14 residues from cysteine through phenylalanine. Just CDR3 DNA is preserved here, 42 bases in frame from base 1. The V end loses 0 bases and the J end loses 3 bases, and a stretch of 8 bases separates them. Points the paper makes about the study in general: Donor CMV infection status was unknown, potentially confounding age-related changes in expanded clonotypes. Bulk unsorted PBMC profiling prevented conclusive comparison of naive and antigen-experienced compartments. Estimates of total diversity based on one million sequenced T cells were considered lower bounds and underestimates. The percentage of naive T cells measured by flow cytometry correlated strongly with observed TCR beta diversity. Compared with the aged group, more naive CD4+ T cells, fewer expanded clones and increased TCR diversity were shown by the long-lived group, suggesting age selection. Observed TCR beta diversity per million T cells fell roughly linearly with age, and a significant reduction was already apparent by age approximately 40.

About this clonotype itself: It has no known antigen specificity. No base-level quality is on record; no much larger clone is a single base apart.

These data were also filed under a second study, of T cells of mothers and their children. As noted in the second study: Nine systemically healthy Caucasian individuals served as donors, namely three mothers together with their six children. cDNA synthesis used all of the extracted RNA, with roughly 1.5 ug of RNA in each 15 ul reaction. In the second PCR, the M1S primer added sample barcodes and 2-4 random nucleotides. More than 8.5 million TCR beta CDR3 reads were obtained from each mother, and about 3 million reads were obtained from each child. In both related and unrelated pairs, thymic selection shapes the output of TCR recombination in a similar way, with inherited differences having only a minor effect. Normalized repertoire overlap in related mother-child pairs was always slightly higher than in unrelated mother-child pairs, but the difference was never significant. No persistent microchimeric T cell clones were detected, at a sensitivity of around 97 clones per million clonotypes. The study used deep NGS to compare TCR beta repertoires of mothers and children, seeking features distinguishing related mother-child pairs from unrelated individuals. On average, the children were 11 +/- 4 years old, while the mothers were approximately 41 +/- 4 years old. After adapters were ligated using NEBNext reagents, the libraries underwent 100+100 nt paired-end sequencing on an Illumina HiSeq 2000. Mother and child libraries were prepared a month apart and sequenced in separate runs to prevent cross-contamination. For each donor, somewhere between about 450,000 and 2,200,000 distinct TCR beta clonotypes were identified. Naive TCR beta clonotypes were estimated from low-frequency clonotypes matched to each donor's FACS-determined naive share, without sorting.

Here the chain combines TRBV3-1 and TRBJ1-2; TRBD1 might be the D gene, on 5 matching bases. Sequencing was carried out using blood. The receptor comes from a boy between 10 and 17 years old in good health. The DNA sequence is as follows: TGTGCCAGCAGCCAAGATCAGGGCTACTATGGCTACACCTTC. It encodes CASSQDQGYYGYTF.